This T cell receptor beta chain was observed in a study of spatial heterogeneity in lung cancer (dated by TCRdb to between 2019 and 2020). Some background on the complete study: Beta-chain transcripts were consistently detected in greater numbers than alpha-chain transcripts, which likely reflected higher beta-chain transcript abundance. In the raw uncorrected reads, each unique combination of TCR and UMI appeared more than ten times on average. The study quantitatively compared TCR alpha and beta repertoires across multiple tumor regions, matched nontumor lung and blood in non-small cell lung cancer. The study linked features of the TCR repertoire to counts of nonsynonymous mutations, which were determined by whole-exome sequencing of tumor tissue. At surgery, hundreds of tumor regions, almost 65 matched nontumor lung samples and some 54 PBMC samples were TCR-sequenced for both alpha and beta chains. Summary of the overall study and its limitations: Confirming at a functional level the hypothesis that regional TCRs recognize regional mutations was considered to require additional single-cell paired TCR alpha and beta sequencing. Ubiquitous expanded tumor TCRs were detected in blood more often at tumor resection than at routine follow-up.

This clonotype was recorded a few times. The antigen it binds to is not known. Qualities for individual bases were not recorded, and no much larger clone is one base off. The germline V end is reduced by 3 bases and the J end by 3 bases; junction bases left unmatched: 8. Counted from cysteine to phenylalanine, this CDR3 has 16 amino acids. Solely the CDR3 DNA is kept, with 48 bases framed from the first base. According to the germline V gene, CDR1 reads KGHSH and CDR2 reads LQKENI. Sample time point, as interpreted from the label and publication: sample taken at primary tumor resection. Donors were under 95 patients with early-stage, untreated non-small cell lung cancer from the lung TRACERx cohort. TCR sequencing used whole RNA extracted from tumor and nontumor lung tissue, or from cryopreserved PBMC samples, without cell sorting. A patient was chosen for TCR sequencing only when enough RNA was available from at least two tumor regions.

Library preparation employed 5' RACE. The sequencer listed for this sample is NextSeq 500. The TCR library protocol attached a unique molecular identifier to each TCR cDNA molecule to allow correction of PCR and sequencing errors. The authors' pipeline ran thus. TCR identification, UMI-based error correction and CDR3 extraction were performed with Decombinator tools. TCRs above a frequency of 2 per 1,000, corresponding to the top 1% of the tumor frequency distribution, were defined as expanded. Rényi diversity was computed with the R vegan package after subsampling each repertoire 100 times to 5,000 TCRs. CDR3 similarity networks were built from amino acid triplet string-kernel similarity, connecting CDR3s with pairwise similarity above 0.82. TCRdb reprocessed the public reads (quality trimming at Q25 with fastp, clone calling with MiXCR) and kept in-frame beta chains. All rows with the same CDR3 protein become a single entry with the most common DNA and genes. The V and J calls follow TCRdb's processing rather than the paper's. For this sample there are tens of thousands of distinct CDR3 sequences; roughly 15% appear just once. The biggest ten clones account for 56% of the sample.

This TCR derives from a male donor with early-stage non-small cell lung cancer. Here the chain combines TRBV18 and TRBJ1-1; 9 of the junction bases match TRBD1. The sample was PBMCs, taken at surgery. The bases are TGTGCCAGCTCACCCCGGACAGGGGAATTGGACACTGAAGCTTTCTTT. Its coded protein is CASSPRTGELDTEAFF.